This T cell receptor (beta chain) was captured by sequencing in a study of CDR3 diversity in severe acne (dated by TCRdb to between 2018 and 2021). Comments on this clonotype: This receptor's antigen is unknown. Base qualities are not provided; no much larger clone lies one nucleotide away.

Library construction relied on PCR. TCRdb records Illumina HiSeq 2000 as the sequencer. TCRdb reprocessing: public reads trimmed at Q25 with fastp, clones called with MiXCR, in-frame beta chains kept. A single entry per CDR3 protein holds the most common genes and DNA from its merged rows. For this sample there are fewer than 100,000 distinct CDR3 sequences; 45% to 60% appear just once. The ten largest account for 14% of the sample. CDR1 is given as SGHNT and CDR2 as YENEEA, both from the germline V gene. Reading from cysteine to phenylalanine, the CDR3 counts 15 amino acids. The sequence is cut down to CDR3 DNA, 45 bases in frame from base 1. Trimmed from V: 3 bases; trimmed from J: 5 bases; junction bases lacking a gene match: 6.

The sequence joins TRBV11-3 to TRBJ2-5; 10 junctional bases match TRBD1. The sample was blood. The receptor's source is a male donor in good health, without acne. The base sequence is TGTGCCAGCAGCTTGCGGACAGGGGGTAGGGAGACCCAGTACTTC. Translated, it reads CASSLRTGGRETQYF. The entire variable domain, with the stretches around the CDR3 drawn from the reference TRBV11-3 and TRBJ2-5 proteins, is EAGVVQSPRYKIIEKKQPVAFWCNPISGHNTLYWYLQNLGQGPELLIRYENEEAVDDSQLPKDRFSAERLKGVDSTLKIQPAELGDSAVYLCASSLRTGGRETQYFGPGTRLLVL.